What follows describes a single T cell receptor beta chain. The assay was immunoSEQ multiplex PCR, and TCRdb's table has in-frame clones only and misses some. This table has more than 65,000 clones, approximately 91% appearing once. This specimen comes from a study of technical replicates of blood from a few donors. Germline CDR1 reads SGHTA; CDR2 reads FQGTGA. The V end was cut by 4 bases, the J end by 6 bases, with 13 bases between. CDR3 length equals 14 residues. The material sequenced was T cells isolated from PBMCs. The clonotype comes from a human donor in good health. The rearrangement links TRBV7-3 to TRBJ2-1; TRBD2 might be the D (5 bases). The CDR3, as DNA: TGTGCCAGCAGCTCGGCGGGTATTAGCAATGAGCAGTTCTTC. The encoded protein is CASSSAGISNEQFF. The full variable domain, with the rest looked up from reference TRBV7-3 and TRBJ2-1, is GAGVSQTPSNKVTEKGKYVELRCDPISGHTALYWYRQSLGQGPEFLIYFQGTGAADDSGLPNDRFFAVRPEGSVSTLKIQRTERGDSAVYLCASSSAGISNEQFFGPGTRLTVL.